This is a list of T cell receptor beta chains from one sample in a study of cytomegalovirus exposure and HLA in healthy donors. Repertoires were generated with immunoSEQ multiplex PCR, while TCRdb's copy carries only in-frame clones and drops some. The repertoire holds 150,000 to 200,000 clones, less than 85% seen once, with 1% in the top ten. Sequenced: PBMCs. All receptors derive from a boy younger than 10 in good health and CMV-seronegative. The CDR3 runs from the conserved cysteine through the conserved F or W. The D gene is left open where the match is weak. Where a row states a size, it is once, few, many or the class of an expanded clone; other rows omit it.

cdr3_nt: TGTGCCAGTAGTATAGAATCCGTGGCCCCGGCTTTCTTT; cdr3_aa: CASSIESVAPAFF; v_call: TRBV19; clone_size: once; j_call: TRBJ1-1; d_call: .
cdr3_nt: TGTGCCAGCAACGACAGGGGGAGCGGCTACACCTTC; cdr3_aa: CASNDRGSGYTF; v_call: TRBV9; clone_size: .; j_call: TRBJ1-2; d_call: TRBD1
cdr3_nt: TGTGCCAGCAGCCAGCCCAGGGGGTGGAACACTGAAGCTTTCTTT; cdr3_aa: CASSQPRGWNTEAFF; v_call: TRBV14; clone_size: .; j_call: TRBJ1-1; d_call: TRBD1
cdr3_nt: TGTGCCAGCAGTGGGGGGACAGGGAAGGGAAACACCATATATTTT; cdr3_aa: CASSGGTGKGNTIYF; v_call: TRBV6-1; clone_size: .; j_call: TRBJ1-3; d_call: TRBD1
cdr3_nt: TGTGCCAGCAGTTTTAAGGTCGACCGGAGGGCTAGCAATCAGCCCCAGCATTTT; cdr3_aa: CASSFKVDRRASNQPQHF; v_call: TRBV28; clone_size: .; j_call: TRBJ1-5; d_call: .
cdr3_nt: TGTGCCAGCAGCGACGGACAGGGGGATAATTCACCCCTCCACTTT; cdr3_aa: CASSDGQGDNSPLHF; v_call: TRBV9; clone_size: once; j_call: TRBJ1-6; d_call: TRBD1
cdr3_nt: TGTGCCAGCAGCGTAAGCCAGCGGAGCACAGATACGCAGTATTTT; cdr3_aa: CASSVSQRSTDTQYF; v_call: TRBV9; clone_size: .; j_call: TRBJ2-3; d_call: .
cdr3_nt: TGTGCCAGCAGCCAAGAGTGGACTAGTGATACGCAGTATTTT; cdr3_aa: CASSQEWTSDTQYF; v_call: TRBV4-2; clone_size: .; j_call: TRBJ2-3; d_call: TRBD2
cdr3_nt: TGTGCCAGCAGGAAGGACAGCTCTAGCACAGATACGCAGTATTTT; cdr3_aa: CASRKDSSSTDTQYF; v_call: TRBV7-3; clone_size: .; j_call: TRBJ2-3; d_call: .
cdr3_nt: TGCGTCTGGAGTGACACAGGGGATGGCTACACCTTC; cdr3_aa: CVWSDTGDGYTF; v_call: TRBV30; clone_size: .; j_call: TRBJ1-2; d_call: TRBD1
cdr3_nt: TGTGCCAGCAGTTTCCGTCGGCAGGGGTCGGGTGAAGCTTTCTTT; cdr3_aa: CASSFRRQGSGEAFF; v_call: TRBV28; clone_size: .; j_call: TRBJ1-1; d_call: .
cdr3_nt: TGCGCCAGCAGTGTACGCGGACTAGCGCGAAACAATGAGCAGTTCTTC; cdr3_aa: CASSVRGLARNNEQFF; v_call: TRBV10-2; clone_size: .; j_call: TRBJ2-1; d_call: TRBD2
cdr3_nt: TGTGCCAGCAGCCGACTTTCCGGTGGAGCCGGAAACACCATATATTTT; cdr3_aa: CASSRLSGGAGNTIYF; v_call: TRBV14; clone_size: .; j_call: TRBJ1-3; d_call: .
cdr3_nt: TGTGCCAGCAGTCCCGGGGTCCGGGAGACCCAGTACTTC; cdr3_aa: CASSPGVRETQYF; v_call: TRBV25-1; clone_size: .; j_call: TRBJ2-5; d_call: .
cdr3_nt: TGTGCCAGTCAATCGACAGGGGGACTCACCGGGGAGCTGTTTTTT; cdr3_aa: CASQSTGGLTGELFF; v_call: TRBV19; clone_size: few; j_call: TRBJ2-2; d_call: TRBD1
cdr3_nt: TGTGCCAGCAGCTCGGGGGAAAAGGGGACTGAAGCTTTCTTT; cdr3_aa: CASSSGEKGTEAFF; v_call: TRBV5-4; clone_size: .; j_call: TRBJ1-1; d_call: .
cdr3_nt: TGTGCCAGCAGCTTAGCGGGGGGACAGGGGACCTACGAGCAGTACTTC; cdr3_aa: CASSLAGGQGTYEQYF; v_call: TRBV7-9; clone_size: few; j_call: TRBJ2-7; d_call: TRBD1
cdr3_nt: TGCGCCAGCGGTTCCCCCAGGCCGAACACTGAAGCTTTCTTT; cdr3_aa: CASGSPRPNTEAFF; v_call: TRBV23-1; clone_size: .; j_call: TRBJ1-1; d_call: .
cdr3_nt: TGTGCCAGCAGTGAAGCTGAGACGGACAGGGGGCGCACAGATACGCAGTATTTT; cdr3_aa: CASSEAETDRGRTDTQYF; v_call: TRBV6-1; clone_size: .; j_call: TRBJ2-3; d_call: TRBD1
cdr3_nt: TGTGCCAGCAGCTTGGAAGCAGGGGTGGGAAACATTCAGTACTTC; cdr3_aa: CASSLEAGVGNIQYF; v_call: TRBV5-4; clone_size: .; j_call: TRBJ2-4; d_call: .
cdr3_nt: TGCAGCGTACACGGGGAGTTCACTGAAGCTTTCTTT; cdr3_aa: CSVHGEFTEAFF; v_call: TRBV29-1; clone_size: .; j_call: TRBJ1-1; d_call: .
cdr3_nt: TGCGCCAGCAGCCTGTATCCGCGGACATCGAACACTGAAGCTTTCTTT; cdr3_aa: CASSLYPRTSNTEAFF; v_call: TRBV4-1; clone_size: once; j_call: TRBJ1-1; d_call: .
cdr3_nt: TGTGCCTGGAGTGTACGGACTAGCGGGAGGGCGAGCGGCGAGCAGTACTTC; cdr3_aa: CAWSVRTSGRASGEQYF; v_call: TRBV30; clone_size: .; j_call: TRBJ2-7; d_call: TRBD2
cdr3_nt: TGTGCCAGCAGTGGGACAGGGAAGGCCAAAAACATTCAGTACTTC; cdr3_aa: CASSGTGKAKNIQYF; v_call: TRBV25-1; clone_size: .; j_call: TRBJ2-4; d_call: TRBD1
cdr3_nt: TGTGCCAGCAGCCCAATCAGGGGCCCGAACACCGGGGAGCTGTTTTTT; cdr3_aa: CASSPIRGPNTGELFF; v_call: TRBV11-2; clone_size: .; j_call: TRBJ2-2; d_call: .
cdr3_nt: TGTGCCAGCAGCTTACCGGGGTCCGACGAGCAGTACTTC; cdr3_aa: CASSLPGSDEQYF; v_call: TRBV13; clone_size: .; j_call: TRBJ2-7; d_call: .
cdr3_nt: TGTGCCAGCAGCTTGGGTAGGGGCGACACTGAAGCTTTCTTT; cdr3_aa: CASSLGRGDTEAFF; v_call: TRBV5-4; clone_size: .; j_call: TRBJ1-1; d_call: .
cdr3_nt: TGTGCCAGCAGAAAGGAGGCGGTTAGTCAGCCCCAGCATTTT; cdr3_aa: CASRKEAVSQPQHF; v_call: TRBV6-1; clone_size: .; j_call: TRBJ1-5; d_call: .
cdr3_nt: TGTGCCAGTTCTCGAGCCACAGATACGCAGTATTTT; cdr3_aa: CASSRATDTQYF; v_call: TRBV27; clone_size: .; j_call: TRBJ2-3; d_call: .
cdr3_nt: TGTGCCAGTAGTTGGGAAAGGACAGGATCCCCTGAAGCTTTCTTT; cdr3_aa: CASSWERTGSPEAFF; v_call: TRBV19; clone_size: .; j_call: TRBJ1-1; d_call: TRBD1
cdr3_nt: TGTGCCAGTAGTCAAGGGACAGTGGACACTGAAGCTTTCTTT; cdr3_aa: CASSQGTVDTEAFF; v_call: TRBV19; clone_size: .; j_call: TRBJ1-1; d_call: TRBD1
cdr3_nt: TGTGCCAGCAGACAGGGTCTGGGGGAGACCCAGTACTTC; cdr3_aa: CASRQGLGETQYF; v_call: TRBV6-1; clone_size: .; j_call: TRBJ2-5; d_call: .
cdr3_nt: TGTGCCAGCAGCTTGGGACAGGGGGCAGATACGCAGTATTTT; cdr3_aa: CASSLGQGADTQYF; v_call: TRBV5-4; clone_size: .; j_call: TRBJ2-3; d_call: TRBD1
cdr3_nt: TGTGCCAGCAGCTTAGCGGTCGGGTCTGAAGCTTTCTTT; cdr3_aa: CASSLAVGSEAFF; v_call: TRBV7-6; clone_size: .; j_call: TRBJ1-1; d_call: .
cdr3_nt: TGCGCCAGCAGCTTGGGTTTATTAGCCAAAAACATTCAGTACTTC; cdr3_aa: CASSLGLLAKNIQYF; v_call: TRBV5-1; clone_size: .; j_call: TRBJ2-4; d_call: .
cdr3_nt: TGTGCCAGCACCAGGACAGGGGGAATCTATGGCTACACCTTC; cdr3_aa: CASTRTGGIYGYTF; v_call: TRBV28; clone_size: .; j_call: TRBJ1-2; d_call: TRBD1
cdr3_nt: TGTGCCAGCAGTGACGATTCGTCCTATGAAGCTTTCTTT; cdr3_aa: CASSDDSSYEAFF; v_call: TRBV6-4; clone_size: .; j_call: TRBJ1-1; d_call: .
cdr3_nt: TGTGCCAGCAGTCCCGGGACAGTGAACACTGAAGCTTTCTTT; cdr3_aa: CASSPGTVNTEAFF; v_call: TRBV6-1; clone_size: .; j_call: TRBJ1-1; d_call: TRBD1
cdr3_nt: TGCGCCAGCAGCCAGGGCCCTACTGTTCAGCCCCAGCATTTT; cdr3_aa: CASSQGPTVQPQHF; v_call: TRBV4-1; clone_size: .; j_call: TRBJ1-5; d_call: .
cdr3_nt: TGTGCCAGCAGCCCCGGACAGGGCGGGTATAATTCACCCCTCCACTTT; cdr3_aa: CASSPGQGGYNSPLHF; v_call: TRBV7-9; clone_size: .; j_call: TRBJ1-6; d_call: TRBD1
cdr3_nt: TGTGCCAGCAGTGCACGTCCATTCGGCAGGGATAATTCACCCCTCCACTTT; cdr3_aa: CASSARPFGRDNSPLHF; v_call: TRBV2; clone_size: once; j_call: TRBJ1-6; d_call: .
cdr3_nt: TGCGCCAGCAGTCTTCCGGGACAGGGGGCGGCCCTCTCCTCTAACTATGGCTACACCTTC; cdr3_aa: CASSLPGQGAALSSNYGYTF; v_call: TRBV23-1; clone_size: .; j_call: TRBJ1-2; d_call: TRBD1
cdr3_nt: TGTGCCTGGAGTGTACGACAGAGATCCAATCAGCCCCAGCATTTT; cdr3_aa: CAWSVRQRSNQPQHF; v_call: TRBV30; clone_size: .; j_call: TRBJ1-5; d_call: .
cdr3_nt: TGTGCCAGCAGTGACAGGGGCACAGATACGCAGTATTTT; cdr3_aa: CASSDRGTDTQYF; v_call: TRBV2; clone_size: .; j_call: TRBJ2-3; d_call: .
cdr3_nt: TGTGCCAGCAGCCTCCGTCAAGGGGCGAGCACAGATACGCAGTATTTT; cdr3_aa: CASSLRQGASTDTQYF; v_call: TRBV9; clone_size: .; j_call: TRBJ2-3; d_call: .
cdr3_nt: TGTGCCTGGAGCCCCTCCCTGAGGTCCGGGGCCAACGTCCTGACTTTC; cdr3_aa: CAWSPSLRSGANVLTF; v_call: TRBV30; clone_size: .; j_call: TRBJ2-6; d_call: .
cdr3_nt: TGTGCCAGTTCGGAGTATTCCTCCTACGAGCAGTACTTC; cdr3_aa: CASSEYSSYEQYF; v_call: TRBV6-5; clone_size: .; j_call: TRBJ2-7; d_call: .